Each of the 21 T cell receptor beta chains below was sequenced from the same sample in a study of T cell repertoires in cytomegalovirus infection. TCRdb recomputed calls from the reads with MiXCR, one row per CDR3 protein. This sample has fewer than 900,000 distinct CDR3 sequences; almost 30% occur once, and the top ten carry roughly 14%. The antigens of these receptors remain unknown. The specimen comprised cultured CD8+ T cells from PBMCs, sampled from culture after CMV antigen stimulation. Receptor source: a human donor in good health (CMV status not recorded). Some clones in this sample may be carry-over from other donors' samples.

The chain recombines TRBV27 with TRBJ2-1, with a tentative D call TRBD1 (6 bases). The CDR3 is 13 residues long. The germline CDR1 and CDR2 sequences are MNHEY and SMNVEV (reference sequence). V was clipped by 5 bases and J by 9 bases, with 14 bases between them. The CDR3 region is CASSLDRITEQFF. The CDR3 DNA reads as TGTGCCAGCAGTCTTGACAGGATCACTGAGCAGTTCTTC.

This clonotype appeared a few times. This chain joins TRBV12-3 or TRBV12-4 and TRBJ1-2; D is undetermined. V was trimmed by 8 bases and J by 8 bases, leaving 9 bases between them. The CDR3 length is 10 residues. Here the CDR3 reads CASAGFGYTF. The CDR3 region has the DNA TGTGCCAGCGCCGGATTCGGCTACACCTTC.

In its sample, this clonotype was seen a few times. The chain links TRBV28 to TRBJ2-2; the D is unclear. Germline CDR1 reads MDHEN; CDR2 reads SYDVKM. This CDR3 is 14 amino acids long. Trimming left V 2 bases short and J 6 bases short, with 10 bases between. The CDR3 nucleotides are TGTGCCAGCAGTTTAGTTAGCCCCCCCGGGGAGCTGTTTTTT. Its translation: CASSLVSPPGELFF.

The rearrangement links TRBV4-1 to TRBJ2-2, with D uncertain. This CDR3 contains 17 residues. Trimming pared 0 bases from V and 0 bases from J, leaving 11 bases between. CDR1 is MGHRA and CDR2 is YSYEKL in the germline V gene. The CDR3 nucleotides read TGCGCCAGCAGCCAAGAAGTGCTAGAGTCGAACACCGGGGAGCTGTTTTTT. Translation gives CASSQEVLESNTGELFF.

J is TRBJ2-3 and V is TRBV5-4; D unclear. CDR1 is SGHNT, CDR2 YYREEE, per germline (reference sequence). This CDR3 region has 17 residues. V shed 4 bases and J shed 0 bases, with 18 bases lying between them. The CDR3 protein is CASSPTFYVGSTDTQYF. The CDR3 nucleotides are TGTGCCAGCAGCCCTACCTTCTACGTCGGGAGCACAGATACGCAGTATTTT. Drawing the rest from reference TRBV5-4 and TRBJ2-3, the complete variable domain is ETGVTQSPTHLIKTRGQQVTLRCSSQSGHNTVSWYQQALGQGPQFIFQYYREEENGRGNFPPRFSGLQFPNYSSELNVNALELDDSALYLCASSPTFYVGSTDTQYFGPGTRLTVL.

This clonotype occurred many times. The CDR3 DNA is TGTGCCAGCACCGAGAATGCGGGGGGGTTCTACGAGCAGTACTTC. Its translation is CASTENAGGFYEQYF. The J gene is TRBJ2-7, the V gene TRBV7-2; 9 bases agree with TRBD2. The trim removed 7 bases at V and 3 bases at J, leaving 10 bases unmatched. The CDR3 totals 15 residues. Germline CDR1 SGHTA, CDR2 FQGNSA.

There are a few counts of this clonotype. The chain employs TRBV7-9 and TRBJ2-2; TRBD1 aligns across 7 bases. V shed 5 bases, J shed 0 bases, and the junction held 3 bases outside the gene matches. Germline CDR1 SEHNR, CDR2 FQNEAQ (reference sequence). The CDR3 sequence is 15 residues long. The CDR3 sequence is CASSEDRSNTGELFF. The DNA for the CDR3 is TGTGCCAGCAGCGAGGACAGGTCGAACACCGGGGAGCTGTTTTTT.

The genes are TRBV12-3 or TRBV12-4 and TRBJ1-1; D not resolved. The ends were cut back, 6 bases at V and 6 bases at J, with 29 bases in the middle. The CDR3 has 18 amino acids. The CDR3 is CASSSPILRTPEDAEAFF. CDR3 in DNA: TGTGCCAGCAGCTCTCCTATACTCCGTACACCGGAAGACGCTGAAGCTTTCTTT.

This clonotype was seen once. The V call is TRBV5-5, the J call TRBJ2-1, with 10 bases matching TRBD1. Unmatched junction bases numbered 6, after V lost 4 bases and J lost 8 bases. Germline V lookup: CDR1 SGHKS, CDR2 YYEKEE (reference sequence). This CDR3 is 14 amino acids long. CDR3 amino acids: CASSVGQGGDEQFF. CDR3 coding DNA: TGTGCCAGCAGCGTTGGACAGGGGGGCGATGAGCAGTTCTTC.

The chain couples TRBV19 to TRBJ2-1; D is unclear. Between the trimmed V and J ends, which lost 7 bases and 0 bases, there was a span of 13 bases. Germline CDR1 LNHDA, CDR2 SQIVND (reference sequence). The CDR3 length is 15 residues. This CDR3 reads CASTRSASSYNEQFF. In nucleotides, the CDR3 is TGTGCCAGTACGAGGAGCGCGAGCTCCTACAATGAGCAGTTCTTC.

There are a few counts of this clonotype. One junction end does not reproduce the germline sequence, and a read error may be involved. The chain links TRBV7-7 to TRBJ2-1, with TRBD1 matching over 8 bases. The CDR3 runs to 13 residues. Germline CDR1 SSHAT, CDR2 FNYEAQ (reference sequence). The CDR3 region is CASSNGQGDEQFF. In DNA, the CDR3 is TGTGCTAGCAGCAATGGACAGGGTGATGAGCAGTTCTTC. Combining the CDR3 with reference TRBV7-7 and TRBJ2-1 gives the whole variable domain GAGVSQSPRYKVTKRGQDVTLRCDPISSHATLYWYQQALGQGPEFLTYFNYEAQPDKSGLPSDRFSAERPEGSISTLTIQRTEQRDSAMYRCASSNGQGDEQFFGPGTRLTVL.

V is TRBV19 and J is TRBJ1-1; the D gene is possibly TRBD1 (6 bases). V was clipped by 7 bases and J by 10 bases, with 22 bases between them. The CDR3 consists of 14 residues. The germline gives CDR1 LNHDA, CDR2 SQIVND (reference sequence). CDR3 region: CASTPPGRGAGAFF. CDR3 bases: TGTGCCAGTACCCCACCGGGTCGGGGGGCTGGAGCTTTCTTT.

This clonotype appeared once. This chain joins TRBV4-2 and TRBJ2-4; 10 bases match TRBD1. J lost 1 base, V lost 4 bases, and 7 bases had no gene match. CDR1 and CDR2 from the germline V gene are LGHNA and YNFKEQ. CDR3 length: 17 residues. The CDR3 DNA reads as TGTGCCAGCAGCCCCACGACAGGGGGCCTGGCCAAAAACATTCAGTACTTC. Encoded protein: CASSPTTGGLAKNIQYF.

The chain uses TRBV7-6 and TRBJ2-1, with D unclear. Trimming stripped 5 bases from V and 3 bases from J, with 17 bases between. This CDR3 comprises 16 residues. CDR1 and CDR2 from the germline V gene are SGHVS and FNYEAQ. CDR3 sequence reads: CASSISTPAVYNEQFF. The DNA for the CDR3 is TGTGCCAGCAGCATTAGTACTCCGGCGGTCTACAATGAGCAGTTCTTC.

The CDR3 is CASSLEPRRPQSEKLFF. CDR3 sequence (DNA): TGTGCCAGCAGTTTAGAGCCTCGGCGCCCGCAGAGTGAAAAACTGTTTTTT. The gene calls are TRBV28 and TRBJ1-4, with unresolved D. CDR1 is MDHEN and CDR2 is SYDVKM in the germline V gene. The length of the CDR3 is 17 residues. Trimming took 2 bases from V and 7 from J, leaving 20 bases between them.

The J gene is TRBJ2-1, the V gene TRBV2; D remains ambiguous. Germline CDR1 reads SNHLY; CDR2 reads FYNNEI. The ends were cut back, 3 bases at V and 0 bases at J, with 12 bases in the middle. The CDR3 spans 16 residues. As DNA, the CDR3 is TGTGCCAGCAGTGATCTCCCTAGGAGCTCCTACAATGAGCAGTTCTTC. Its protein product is CASSDLPRSSYNEQFF.

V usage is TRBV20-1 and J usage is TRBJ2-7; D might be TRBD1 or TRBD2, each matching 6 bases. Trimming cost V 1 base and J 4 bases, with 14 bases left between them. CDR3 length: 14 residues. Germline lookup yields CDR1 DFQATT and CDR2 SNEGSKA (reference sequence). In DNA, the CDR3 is TGCAGTGCTAGAGTGGGGGCTAGCGTTTACGAGCAGTACGTC. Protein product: CSARVGASVYEQYV.

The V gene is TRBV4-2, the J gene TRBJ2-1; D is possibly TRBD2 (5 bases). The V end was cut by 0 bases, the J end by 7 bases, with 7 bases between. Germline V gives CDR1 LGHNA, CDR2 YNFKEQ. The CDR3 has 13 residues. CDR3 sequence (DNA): TGTGCCAGCAGCCAAGAGAGAGGGAATGAGCAGTTCTTC. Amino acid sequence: CASSQERGNEQFF.

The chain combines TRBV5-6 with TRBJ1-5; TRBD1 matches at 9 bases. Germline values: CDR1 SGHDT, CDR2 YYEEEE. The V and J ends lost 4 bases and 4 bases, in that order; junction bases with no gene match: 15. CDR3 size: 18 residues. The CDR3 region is CASSGTRTGAGGNQPQHF. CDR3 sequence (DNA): TGTGCCAGCAGCGGAACGCGGACAGGGGCCGGGGGGAATCAGCCCCAGCATTTT.

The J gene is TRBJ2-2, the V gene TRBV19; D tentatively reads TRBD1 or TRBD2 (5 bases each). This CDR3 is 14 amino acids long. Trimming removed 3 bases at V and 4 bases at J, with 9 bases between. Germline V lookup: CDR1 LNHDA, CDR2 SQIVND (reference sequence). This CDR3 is CASSMGPVTGELFF. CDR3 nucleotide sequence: TGTGCCAGTAGTATGGGACCCGTCACCGGGGAGCTGTTTTTT.

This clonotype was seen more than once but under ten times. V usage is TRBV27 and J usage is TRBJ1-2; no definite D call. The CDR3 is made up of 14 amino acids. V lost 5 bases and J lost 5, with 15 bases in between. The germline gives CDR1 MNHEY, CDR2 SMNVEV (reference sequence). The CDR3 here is CASSPTEGGYGYTF. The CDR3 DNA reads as TGTGCCAGCAGTCCCACTGAGGGCGGGTATGGCTACACCTTC.